This TCR beta chain derives from a study of T cells in Graves' hyperthyroidism and ophthalmopathy. Study context: Staff took peripheral blood when the initial diagnosis was made, before any treatment began.

TCR beta CDR3 region amplification was performed from RNA transcripts. In the first-round RT-PCR of the TCR CDR3, the HTBI primer set was used. MiXCR was run by TCRdb on the multiplex PCR reads, yielding one entry per CDR3 protein. In the table there are some 560,000 distinct CDR3 sequences, 14% of which are singletons. Broader study findings: Most clonotypes expanded in the thyroid (above 0.001) were also present in blood.

This clonotype appeared a few times. Its cognate antigen is unknown. Patients aged 18 to 65 had newly diagnosed hyperthyroidism of under 2 months' duration. PBMCs came from around 9.7 ml fresh peripheral blood. Germline-derived CDR1 and CDR2 are MDHEN and SYDVKM. Trimming took 1 base from V and 2 from J; bases not matched to a gene: 6. The CDR3 runs to 16 residues. Sequences were obtained from blood. This chain uses TRBV28 with TRBJ2-5; 8 bases map to TRBD1. This clonotype originated in a middle-aged woman with Graves' hyperthyroidism. CDR3: CASSLSQGALQETQYF. In DNA, the CDR3 is TGTGCCAGCAGTTTATCGCAGGGGGCATTACAAGAGACCCAGTACTTC.